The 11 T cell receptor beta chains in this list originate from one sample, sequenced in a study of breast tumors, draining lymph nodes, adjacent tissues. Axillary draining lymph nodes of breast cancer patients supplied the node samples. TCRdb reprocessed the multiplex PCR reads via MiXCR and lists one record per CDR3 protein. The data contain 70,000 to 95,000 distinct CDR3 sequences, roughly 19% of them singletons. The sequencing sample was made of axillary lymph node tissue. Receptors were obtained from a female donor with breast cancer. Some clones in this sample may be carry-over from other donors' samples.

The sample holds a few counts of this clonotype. Here the CDR3 reads CASSQDRGPGAKETQYF. The CDR3 DNA follows: TGTGCCAGCAGCCAAGATCGGGGACCAGGAGCAAAAGAGACCCAGTACTTC. The gene calls are TRBV3-1 and TRBJ2-5; D is possibly TRBD1 or TRBD2 (5 bases each). V was shortened by 0 bases and J by 3 bases, with 17 bases between the two germline ends. The CDR3 sequence is 17 residues long. Germline V gives CDR1 LGHDT, CDR2 YNNKEL (reference sequence).

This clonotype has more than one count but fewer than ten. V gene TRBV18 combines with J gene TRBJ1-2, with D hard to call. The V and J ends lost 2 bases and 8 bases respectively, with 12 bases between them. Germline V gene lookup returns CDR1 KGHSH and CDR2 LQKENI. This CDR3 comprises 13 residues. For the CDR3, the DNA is TGTGCCAGCTCACCATCCGGGTATGAAGGCTACACCTTC. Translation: CASSPSGYEGYTF. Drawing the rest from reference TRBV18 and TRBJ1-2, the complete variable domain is NAGVMQNPRHLVRRRGQEARLRCSPMKGHSHVYWYRQLPEEGLKFMVYLQKENIIDESGMPKERFSAEFPKEGPSILRIQQVVRGDSAAYFCASSPSGYEGYTFGSGTRLTVV.

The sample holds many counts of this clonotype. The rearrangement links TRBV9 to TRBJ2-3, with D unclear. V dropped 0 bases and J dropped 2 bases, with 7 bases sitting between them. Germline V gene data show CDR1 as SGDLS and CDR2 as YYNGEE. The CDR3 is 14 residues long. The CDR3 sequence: CASSVGRYTDTQYF. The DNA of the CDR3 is TGTGCCAGCAGCGTAGGCCGGTACACAGATACGCAGTATTTT.

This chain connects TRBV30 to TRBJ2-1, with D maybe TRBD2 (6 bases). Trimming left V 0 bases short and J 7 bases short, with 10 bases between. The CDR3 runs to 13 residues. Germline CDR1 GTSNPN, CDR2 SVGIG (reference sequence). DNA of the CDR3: TGTGCCTGGAGTGTGGGCGGGGAGAATGAGCAGTTCTTC. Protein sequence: CAWSVGGENEQFF.

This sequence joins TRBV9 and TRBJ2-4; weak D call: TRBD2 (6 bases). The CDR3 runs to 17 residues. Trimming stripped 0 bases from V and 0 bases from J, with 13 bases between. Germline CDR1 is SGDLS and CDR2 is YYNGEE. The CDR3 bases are TGTGCCAGCAGCGTAGGGGGCGGGAACCTAGCCAAAAACATTCAGTACTTC. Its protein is CASSVGGGNLAKNIQYF.

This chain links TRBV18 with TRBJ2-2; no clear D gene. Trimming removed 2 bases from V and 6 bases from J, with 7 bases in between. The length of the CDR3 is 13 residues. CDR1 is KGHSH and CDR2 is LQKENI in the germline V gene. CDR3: CASSPGVAGELFF. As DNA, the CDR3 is TGTGCCAGCTCACCAGGGGTTGCCGGGGAGCTGTTTTTT.

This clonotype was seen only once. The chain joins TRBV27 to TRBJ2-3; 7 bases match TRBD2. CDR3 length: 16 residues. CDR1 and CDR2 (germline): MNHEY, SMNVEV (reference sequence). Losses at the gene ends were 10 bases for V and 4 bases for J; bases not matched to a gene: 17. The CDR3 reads CANIRDGAGRADTQYF. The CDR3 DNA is TGTGCCAACATCCGCGATGGAGCGGGACGGGCAGATACGCAGTATTTT.

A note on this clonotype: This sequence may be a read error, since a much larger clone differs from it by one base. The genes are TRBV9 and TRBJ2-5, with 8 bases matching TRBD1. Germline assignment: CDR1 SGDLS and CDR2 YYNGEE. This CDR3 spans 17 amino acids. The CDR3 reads CASSVSGGQGAQETQCF. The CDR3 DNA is TGTGCCAGCAGCGTATCTGGAGGGCAGGGGGCACAAGAGACCCAGTGCTTC.

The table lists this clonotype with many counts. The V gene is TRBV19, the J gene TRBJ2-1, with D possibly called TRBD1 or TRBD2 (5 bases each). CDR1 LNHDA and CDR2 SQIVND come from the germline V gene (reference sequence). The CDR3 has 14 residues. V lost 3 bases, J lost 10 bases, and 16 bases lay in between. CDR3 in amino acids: CASSIPPFWDEQFF. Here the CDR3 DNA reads TGTGCCAGTAGTATCCCTCCCTTTTGGGACGAGCAGTTCTTC.

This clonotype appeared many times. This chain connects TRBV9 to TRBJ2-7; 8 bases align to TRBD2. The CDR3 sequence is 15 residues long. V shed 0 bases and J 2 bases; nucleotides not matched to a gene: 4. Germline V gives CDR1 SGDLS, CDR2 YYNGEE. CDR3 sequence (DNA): TGTGCCAGCAGCGTAGATGGCGGGGGGACCTACGAGCAGTACTTC. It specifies CASSVDGGGTYEQYF.

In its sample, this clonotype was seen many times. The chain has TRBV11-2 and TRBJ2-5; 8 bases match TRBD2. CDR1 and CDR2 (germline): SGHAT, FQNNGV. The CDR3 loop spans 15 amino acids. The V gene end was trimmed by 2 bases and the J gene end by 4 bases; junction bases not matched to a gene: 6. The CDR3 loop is CASSLKTGGRETQYF. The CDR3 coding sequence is TGTGCCAGCAGCTTAAAAACGGGGGGGCGAGAGACCCAGTACTTC.